What follows describes a single T cell receptor (beta chain). The record originates from a study of control samples from healthy donors and cancer patients. The method was immunoSEQ multiplex PCR; TCRdb's version includes in-frame clones alone and lacks a portion of them. The sample yields about 170,000 clones, around 90% seen once. Germline CDR1 SGDLS, CDR2 YYNGEE. The V gene lost 1 base and the J gene lost 4 bases, with 23 bases spanning the gap. This CDR3 region has 19 residues. The chain links TRBV9 to TRBJ2-2; D possibly corresponds to TRBD2 (6 bases). The receptor was isolated from a man aged 30-40 years in good health. Material: blood. The CDR3 coding sequence is TGTGCCAGCAGCGTAACGAGCGGAGGGGTTCCCGATAGCACCGGGGAGCTGTTTTTT. Translated: CASSVTSGGVPDSTGELFF.